This entry describes one T cell receptor (beta chain). This record comes from a study of PD-L1 blockade in urothelial cancer. Time point reported: pretreatment peripheral blood. V lost 4 bases and J lost 4; bases outside the gene matches: 4. Germline CDR1 and CDR2: SGHRS and YFSETQ. The CDR3 extends over 14 amino acids. Data came from immunoSEQ multiplex PCR; TCRdb stores just in-frame clones and leaves some out. This table has approximately 94,000 clones, around 87% appearing once. The TCR was taken from a man in his 60s with urothelial cancer. The material was PBMCs, obtained around atezolizumab (anti-PD-L1) treatment. The genes are TRBV5-1 and TRBJ2-7, with 11 bases lining up with TRBD1. CDR3 amino acids: CASSGGQGEYEQYF. CDR3 coding DNA: TGCGCCAGCAGCGGGGGACAGGGGGAATACGAGCAGTACTTC. The full variable domain, in which reference TRBV5-1 and TRBJ2-7 provide the parts outside the CDR3, is KAGVTQTPRYLIKTRGQQVTLSCSPISGHRSVSWYQQTPGQGLQFLFEYFSETQRNKGNFPGRFSGRQFSNSRSEMNVSTLELGDSALYLCASSGGQGEYEQYFGPGTRLTVT.